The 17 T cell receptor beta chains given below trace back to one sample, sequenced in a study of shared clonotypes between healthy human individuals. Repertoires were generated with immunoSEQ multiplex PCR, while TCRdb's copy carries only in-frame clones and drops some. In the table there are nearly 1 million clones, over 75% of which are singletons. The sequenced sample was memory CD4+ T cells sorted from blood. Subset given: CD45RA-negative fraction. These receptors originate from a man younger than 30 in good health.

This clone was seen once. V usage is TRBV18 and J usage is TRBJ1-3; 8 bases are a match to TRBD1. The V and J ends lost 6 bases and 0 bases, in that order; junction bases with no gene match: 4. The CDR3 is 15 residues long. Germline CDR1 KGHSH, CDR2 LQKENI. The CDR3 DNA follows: TGTGCCAGCTCCCTAGACAGGGGCTCTGGAAACACCATATATTTT. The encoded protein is CASSLDRGSGNTIYF.

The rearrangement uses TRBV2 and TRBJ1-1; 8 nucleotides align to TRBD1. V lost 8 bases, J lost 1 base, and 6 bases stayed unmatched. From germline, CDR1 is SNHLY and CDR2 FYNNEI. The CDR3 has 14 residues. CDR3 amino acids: CASDATGANTEAFF. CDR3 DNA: TGTGCCAGCGACGCGACAGGGGCGAACACTGAAGCTTTCTTT.

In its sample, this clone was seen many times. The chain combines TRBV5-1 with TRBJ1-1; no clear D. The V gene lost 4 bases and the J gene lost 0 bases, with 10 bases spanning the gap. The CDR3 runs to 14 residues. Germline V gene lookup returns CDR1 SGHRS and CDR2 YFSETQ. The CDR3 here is CASSQGPVNTEAFF. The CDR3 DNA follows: TGCGCCAGCAGCCAAGGACCGGTGAACACTGAAGCTTTCTTT.

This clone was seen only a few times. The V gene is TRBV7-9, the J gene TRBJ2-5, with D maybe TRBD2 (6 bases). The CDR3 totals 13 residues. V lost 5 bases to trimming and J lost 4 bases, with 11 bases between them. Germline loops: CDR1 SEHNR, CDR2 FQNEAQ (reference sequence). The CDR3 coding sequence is TGTGCCAGCAGCCCGGAGGGGAGAGAGACCCAGTACTTC. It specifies CASSPEGRETQYF.

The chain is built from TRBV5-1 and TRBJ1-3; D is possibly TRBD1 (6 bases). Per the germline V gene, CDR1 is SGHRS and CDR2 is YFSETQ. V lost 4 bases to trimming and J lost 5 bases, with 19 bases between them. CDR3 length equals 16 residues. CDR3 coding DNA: TGCGCCAGCAGCGTCTCACAGGGAGCCTCAAGAAACACCATATATTTT. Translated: CASSVSQGASRNTIYF.

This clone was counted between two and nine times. The CDR3 here is CASAPKSTGELFF. The CDR3 DNA reads TGTGCCAGCGCCCCTAAGAGCACCGGGGAGCTGTTTTTT. V usage is TRBV5-4 and J usage is TRBJ2-2; D not resolved. The ends were cut back, 7 bases at V and 4 bases at J, with 11 bases in the middle. The CDR3 has 13 residues. The germline V gene has CDR1 SGHNT and CDR2 YYREEE (reference sequence).

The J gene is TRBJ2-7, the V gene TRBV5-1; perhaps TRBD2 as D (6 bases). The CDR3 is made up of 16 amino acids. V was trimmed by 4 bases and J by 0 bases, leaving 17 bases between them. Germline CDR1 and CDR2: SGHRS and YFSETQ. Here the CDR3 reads CASSAEGFASSYEQYF. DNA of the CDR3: TGCGCCAGCAGCGCGGAGGGTTTTGCGAGCTCCTACGAGCAGTACTTC.

CDR3: CARSYLVGSAYEQYF. CDR3 in DNA: TGTGCCAGAAGCTATCTAGTGGGGAGCGCCTACGAGCAGTACTTC. This chain links TRBV5-3 with TRBJ2-7; a weak D match, TRBD2 (5 bases). TRBV5-3 is filed as an ORF, its function uncertain. Trimming left V 3 bases short and J 2 bases short, with 15 bases between. The CDR3 spans 15 residues.

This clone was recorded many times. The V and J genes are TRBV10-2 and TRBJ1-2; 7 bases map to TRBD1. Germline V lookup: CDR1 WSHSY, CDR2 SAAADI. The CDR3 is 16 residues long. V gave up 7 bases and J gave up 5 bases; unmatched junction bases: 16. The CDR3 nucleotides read TGCGCCAGCATGGACAGGACGGGACCCGCACCATATGGCTACACCTTC. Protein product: CASMDRTGPAPYGYTF.

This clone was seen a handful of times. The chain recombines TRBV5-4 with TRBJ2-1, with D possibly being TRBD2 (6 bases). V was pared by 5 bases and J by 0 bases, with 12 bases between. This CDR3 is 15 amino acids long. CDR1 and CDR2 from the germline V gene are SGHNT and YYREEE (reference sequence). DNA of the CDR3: TGTGCCAGCAGTCTCCTGACTAGCTCCTACAATGAGCAGTTCTTC. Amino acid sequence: CASSLLTSSYNEQFF.

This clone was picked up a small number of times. CDR3 residues: CATAERTGGAGFAEAFF. For the CDR3, the DNA is TGTGCCACCGCAGAAAGGACAGGGGGCGCCGGTTTTGCTGAAGCTTTCTTT. This sequence joins TRBV19 and TRBJ1-1, with 11 bases matching TRBD1. J lost 6 bases, V lost 10 bases, and 19 bases had no gene match. The CDR3 length is 17 residues. The germline V gene has CDR1 LNHDA and CDR2 SQIVND (reference sequence).

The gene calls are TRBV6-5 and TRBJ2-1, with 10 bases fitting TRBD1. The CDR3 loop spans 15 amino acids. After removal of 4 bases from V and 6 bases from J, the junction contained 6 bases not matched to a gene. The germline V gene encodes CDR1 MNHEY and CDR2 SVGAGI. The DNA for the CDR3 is TGTGCCAGCAGTTTAACGACAGGGGGCTTCAATGAGCAGTTCTTC. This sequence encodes CASSLTTGGFNEQFF.

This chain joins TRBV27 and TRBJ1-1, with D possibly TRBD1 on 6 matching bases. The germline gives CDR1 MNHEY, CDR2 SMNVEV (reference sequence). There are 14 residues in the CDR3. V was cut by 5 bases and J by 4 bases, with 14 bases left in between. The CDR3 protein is CASSPRGYLTEAFF. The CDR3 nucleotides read TGTGCCAGCAGTCCCAGGGGATACCTCACTGAAGCTTTCTTT.

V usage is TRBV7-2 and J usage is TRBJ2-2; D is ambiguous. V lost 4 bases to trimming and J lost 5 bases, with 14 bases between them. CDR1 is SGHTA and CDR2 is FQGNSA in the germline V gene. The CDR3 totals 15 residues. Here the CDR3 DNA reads TGTGCCAGCAGCTCCTTCCACTTGGGGACCGGGGAGCTGTTTTTT. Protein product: CASSSFHLGTGELFF.

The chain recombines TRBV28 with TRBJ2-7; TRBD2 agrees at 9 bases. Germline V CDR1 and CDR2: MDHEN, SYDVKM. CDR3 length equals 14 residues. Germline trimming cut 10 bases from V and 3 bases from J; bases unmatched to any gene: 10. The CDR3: CATKAGGPFYEQYF. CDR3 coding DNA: TGTGCCACAAAAGCGGGGGGTCCCTTCTACGAGCAGTACTTC.

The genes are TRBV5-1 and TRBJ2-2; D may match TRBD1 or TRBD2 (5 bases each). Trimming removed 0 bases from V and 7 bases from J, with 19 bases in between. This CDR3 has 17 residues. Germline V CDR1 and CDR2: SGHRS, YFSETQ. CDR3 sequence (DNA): TGCGCCAGCAGCTTGGCAGGGCCCCTCTCCCGGGGCGGGGAGCTGTTTTTT. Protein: CASSLAGPLSRGGELFF.

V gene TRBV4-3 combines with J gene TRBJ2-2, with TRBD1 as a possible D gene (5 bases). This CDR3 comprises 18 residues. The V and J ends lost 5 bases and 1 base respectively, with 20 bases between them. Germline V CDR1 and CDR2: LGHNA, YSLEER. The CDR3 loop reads CASSLGPPGMGNTGELFF. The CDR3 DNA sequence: TGCGCCAGCAGCTTGGGCCCCCCAGGGATGGGGAACACCGGGGAGCTGTTTTTT.